This T cell receptor (beta chain) was sequenced in a study of CD8 T cells in ankylosing spondylitis. The study's findings and limits: What seemed typical of ankylosing spondylitis blood was a TCR beta motif built from several highly homologous variants. Some of the motif variants had earlier been found in reactive arthritis patients' fluid and blood. Reportedly, matched ankylosing spondylitis synovial fluid was significantly enriched for disease-linked clones.

Quantitative molecular-barcoded 5'-RACE generated the TCR beta libraries. TCRdb called the 5' RACE reads again in MiXCR, with one record for every CDR3 protein. Of 300,000 to 400,000 distinct CDR3 sequences listed, 11% are singletons. This clonotype was observed many times. No antigen is known for it. Germline lookup yields CDR1 MGHRA and CDR2 YSYEKL. Trimming shortened V by 0 bases and J by 8 bases, and 16 bases separated the two germline ends. The CDR3 spans 16 residues. The chain couples TRBV4-1 to TRBJ2-2; TRBD1 or TRBD2 may be the D gene (6 bases each). This TCR derives from a female donor with ankylosing spondylitis or in good health (not recorded which). Sequences were obtained from blood, either unsorted or a sorted T cell fraction (not recorded which). As DNA, the CDR3 is TGCGCCAGCAGCCAAGAGGGGGGCGGGCCTAGGGGGGAGCTGTTTTTT. Protein: CASSQEGGGPRGELFF.